This TCR beta chain originates from a study of cytomegalovirus exposure and HLA in healthy donors. In the PCR, 60 Vbeta and 13 Jbeta primers were used. Only in-frame clones appear in the TCRdb table, and some are missing; sequencing was by immunoSEQ multiplex PCR. The sample includes some 190,000 clones, around 80% of them seen just once. V lost 8 bases, J lost 5 bases, and 14 bases stayed unmatched. The CDR3 has 16 amino acids. Germline assignment: CDR1 SNHLY and CDR2 FYNNEI. This receptor was identified in a man between 18 and 35 years old in good health and CMV-seronegative. What was sequenced was PBMCs. The gene calls are TRBV2 and TRBJ2-3; 9 nucleotides line up with TRBD1. CDR3: CASSRTGEAGGDTQYF. The DNA of the CDR3 is TGTGCCAGCTCAAGGACAGGGGAGGCTGGGGGAGATACGCAGTATTTT.